This TCR beta chain was identified in a study of CD4+ T cells in melanoma. Assay: immunoSEQ multiplex PCR; the TCRdb copy retains only in-frame clones and omits some. The table lists 17,000 or so clones, about 85% of them singletons, with 4.5% to 5.5% in the top ten. V shed 7 bases, J shed 4 bases, and the junction held 7 bases outside the gene matches. Germline CDR1 reads SGHRS; CDR2 reads YFSETQ. The CDR3 totals 15 residues. The sequencing sample was made of cells from a culture (not recorded whether cultured in vitro). The chain links TRBV5-1 to TRBJ2-3; 12 bases are shared with TRBD2. This clonotype originated in a human donor with melanoma. Written as DNA, the CDR3 is TGCGCCAGCCGTCCCTCTAGCGGGGGGGCAGATACGCAGTATTTT. Its translation is CASRPSSGGADTQYF.